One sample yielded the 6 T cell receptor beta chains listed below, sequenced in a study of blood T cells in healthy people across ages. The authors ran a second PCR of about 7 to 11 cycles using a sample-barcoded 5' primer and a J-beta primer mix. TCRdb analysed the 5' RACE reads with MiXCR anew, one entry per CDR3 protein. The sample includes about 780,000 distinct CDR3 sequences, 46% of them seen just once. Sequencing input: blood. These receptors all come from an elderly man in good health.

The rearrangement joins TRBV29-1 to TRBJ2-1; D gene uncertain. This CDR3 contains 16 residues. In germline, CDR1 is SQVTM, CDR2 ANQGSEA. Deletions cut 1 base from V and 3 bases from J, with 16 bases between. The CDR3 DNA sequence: TGCAGCGTTGAAGGGGCCCAGTTTATAAACTACAATGAGCAGTTCTTC. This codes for CSVEGAQFINYNEQFF.

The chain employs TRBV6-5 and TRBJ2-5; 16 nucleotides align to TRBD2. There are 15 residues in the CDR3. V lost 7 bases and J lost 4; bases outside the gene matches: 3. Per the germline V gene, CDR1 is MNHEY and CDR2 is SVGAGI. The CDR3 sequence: CASTGTSGGGETQYF. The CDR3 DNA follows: TGTGCCAGCACCGGGACTAGCGGGGGGGGAGAGACCCAGTACTTC.

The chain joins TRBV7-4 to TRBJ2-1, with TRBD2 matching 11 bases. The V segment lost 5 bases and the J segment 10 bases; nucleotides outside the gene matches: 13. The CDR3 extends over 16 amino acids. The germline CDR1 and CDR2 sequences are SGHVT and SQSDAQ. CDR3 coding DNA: TGTGCCAGCAGCGGTCAATATAGCGGGAGGGGTTACGAGCAGTTCTTC. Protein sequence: CASSGQYSGRGYEQFF.

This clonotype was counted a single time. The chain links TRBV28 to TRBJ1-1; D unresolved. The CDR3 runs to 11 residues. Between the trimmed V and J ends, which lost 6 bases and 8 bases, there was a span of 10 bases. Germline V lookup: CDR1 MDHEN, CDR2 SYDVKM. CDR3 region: CASSGPGEAFF. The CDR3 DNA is TGTGCCAGCAGCGGCCCCGGAGAAGCTTTCTTT.

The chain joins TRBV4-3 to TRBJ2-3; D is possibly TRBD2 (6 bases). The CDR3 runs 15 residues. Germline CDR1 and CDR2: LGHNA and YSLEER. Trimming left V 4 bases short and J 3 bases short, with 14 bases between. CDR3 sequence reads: CASSPLAGKTDTQYF. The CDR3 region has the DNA TGCGCCAGCAGCCCACTCGCGGGAAAGACAGATACGCAGTATTTT.

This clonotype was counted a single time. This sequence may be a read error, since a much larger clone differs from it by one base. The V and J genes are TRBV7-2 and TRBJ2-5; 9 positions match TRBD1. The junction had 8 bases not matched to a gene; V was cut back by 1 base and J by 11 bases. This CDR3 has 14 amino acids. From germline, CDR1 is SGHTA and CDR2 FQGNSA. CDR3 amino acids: CASSLGDRVAEQYF. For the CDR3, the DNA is TGTGCCAGCAGCTTAGGGGACAGGGTCGCGGAGCAGTACTTC.